Following are 28 T cell receptor beta chains from one sample sequenced in a study of T cells after yellow fever vaccination. TCRdb used MiXCR to reprocess the 5' RACE reads, holding one entry per CDR3 protein. The sample shows approximately 450,000 distinct CDR3 sequences, over 15% of them seen only once. The material was PBMCs, obtained before the yellow fever booster vaccination. The receptors were gathered from a man between 18 and 29 years old who received the YFV17D yellow fever vaccine.

The rearrangement links TRBV12-3 or TRBV12-4 to TRBJ1-5; D call uncertain. The V end lost 6 bases, the J end lost 1 base, and 7 bases lay between the germline ends. The CDR3 loop spans 13 amino acids. The CDR3 DNA follows: TGTGCCAGCAGACCTGACAGCAATCAGCCCCAGCATTTT. Encoded protein: CASRPDSNQPQHF.

V gene TRBV4-1 combines with J gene TRBJ2-3, with D perhaps TRBD1 (6 bases). Germline values: CDR1 MGHRA, CDR2 YSYEKL. The V gene lost 1 base and the J gene lost 7 bases, with 18 bases spanning the gap. The CDR3 contains 16 residues. CDR3 DNA sequence: TGCGCCAGCAGCCAAGTGGAGAACCAGGGGAAGAATACGCAGTATTTT. Protein product: CASSQVENQGKNTQYF.

This clonotype showed up just a few times. The V call is TRBV7-3, the J call TRBJ1-1; TRBD1 might be the D (5 bases). The CDR3 has 15 amino acids. The germline CDR1 and CDR2 sequences are SGHTA and FQGTGA. Deletions cut 0 bases from V and 1 base from J, with 9 bases between. CDR3 region: CASSLTGGENTEAFF. CDR3 coding DNA: TGTGCCAGCAGCTTAACCGGGGGGGAGAACACTGAAGCTTTCTTT.

This clonotype was detected only a few times. The chain carries TRBV5-1 and TRBJ2-1, with D perhaps matching TRBD1 or TRBD2 (6 bases each). This CDR3 region has 12 residues. V shed 5 bases and J shed 10 bases, with 13 bases lying between them. CDR1 is SGHRS and CDR2 is YFSETQ in the germline V gene. The CDR3 loop reads CASRRGAGEQFF. DNA for the CDR3: TGCGCCAGCAGGAGGGGGGCCGGGGAGCAGTTCTTC.

V is TRBV5-5 and J is TRBJ1-2; maybe TRBD1 (6 bases). V was shortened by 4 bases and J by 0 bases, with 10 bases between the two germline ends. Germline CDR1 SGHKS, CDR2 YYEKEE (reference sequence). This CDR3 contains 14 residues. CDR3: CASSATGANYGYTF. The CDR3 DNA is TGTGCCAGCAGCGCGACAGGAGCTAACTATGGCTACACCTTC.

The genes are TRBV5-1 and TRBJ2-2; D is possibly TRBD1 or TRBD2 (5 bases each). Germline-derived CDR1 and CDR2 are SGHRS and YFSETQ. There are 16 residues in the CDR3. Trimming left V 3 bases short and J 8 bases short, with 20 bases between. CDR3 protein: CASSSASGRVRGELFF. In DNA, the CDR3 is TGCGCCAGCAGCTCGGCCTCGGGACGAGTCAGGGGGGAGCTGTTTTTT.

V and J are TRBV9 and TRBJ2-2; D may be TRBD1 (5 bases). CDR1 and CDR2 (germline): SGDLS, YYNGEE. Trimming removed 0 bases from V and 6 bases from J, with 15 bases in between. CDR3 length: 16 residues. The CDR3 DNA follows: TGTGCCAGCAGCGTAGATTTTCTCGCAGGGCCCGGGGAGCTGTTTTTT. Its protein is CASSVDFLAGPGELFF.

The rearrangement uses TRBV19 and TRBJ1-2; D is uncertain. The germline V and J ends were trimmed by 3 bases and 4 bases, with 12 bases remaining between them. Germline V gives CDR1 LNHDA, CDR2 SQIVND (reference sequence). The length of the CDR3 is 14 residues. This CDR3 is CASSIWAGAYGYTF. The CDR3 nucleotides are TGTGCCAGTAGTATTTGGGCAGGAGCCTATGGCTACACCTTC.

V is TRBV28 and J is TRBJ1-2; possibly TRBD1 for D (5 bases). The CDR3 spans 13 residues. The germline V gene encodes CDR1 MDHEN and CDR2 SYDVKM. V was cut by 6 bases and J by 4 bases, with 12 bases left in between. DNA of the CDR3: TGTGCCAGCAGCGCCGGGACGGTCTATGGCTACACCTTC. Translating gives CASSAGTVYGYTF.

The chain combines TRBV3-1 with TRBJ2-3, with TRBD2 as a possible D gene (5 bases). CDR1 is LGHDT and CDR2 is YNNKEL in the germline V gene (reference sequence). The CDR3 sequence is 15 residues long. Trimming took 3 bases from V and 1 from J, leaving 11 bases between them. The CDR3 region is CASSHSGEGTDTQYF. The CDR3 DNA sequence: TGTGCCAGCAGCCACAGCGGCGAGGGCACAGATACGCAGTATTTT.

J is TRBJ2-1 and V is TRBV10-3, with 7 bases that match TRBD2. The germline gives CDR1 ENHRY, CDR2 SYGVKD. This CDR3 comprises 14 residues. The V segment lost 1 base and the J segment 8 bases; nucleotides outside the gene matches: 5. CDR3 protein: CAISELAGYDEQFF. The CDR3 coding sequence is TGTGCCATCAGTGAGTTAGCGGGTTACGATGAGCAGTTCTTC.

This clonotype was seen more than once but under ten times. The chain is built from TRBV10-2 and TRBJ2-1, with 7 bases matching TRBD1. Germline V lookup: CDR1 WSHSY, CDR2 SAAADI. This CDR3 is built from 15 residues. With V trimmed by 6 bases and J by 10 bases, 15 bases remained unmatched. CDR3 region: CASSDETGSSGEQFF. CDR3 nucleotide sequence: TGCGCCAGCAGCGATGAGACAGGGTCGAGTGGAGAGCAGTTCTTC.

The CDR3 here is CASSAGAPSWPSEQFF. The CDR3 DNA is TGTGCCAGCAGTGCAGGGGCCCCGTCTTGGCCAAGTGAGCAGTTCTTC. This chain connects TRBV6-2 or TRBV6-3 to TRBJ2-1; TRBD1 might be the D (6 bases). V gave up 5 bases and J gave up 9 bases, with 23 bases separating them. CDR1 and CDR2 from the germline V gene are MNHEY and SVGEGT. CDR3 size: 16 residues.

The chain joins TRBV28 to TRBJ2-5; the match to TRBD2 covers 14 bases. The CDR3 is made up of 17 amino acids. The V gene end was trimmed by 2 bases and the J gene end by 3 bases; junction bases not matched to a gene: 5. Germline V gene data show CDR1 as MDHEN and CDR2 as SYDVKM. The CDR3 sequence is CASSLSLGLAGEETQYF. CDR3 bases: TGTGCCAGCAGTTTAAGTCTGGGACTAGCGGGGGAAGAGACCCAGTACTTC.

This clonotype came up a few times. V gene TRBV7-2 combines with J gene TRBJ1-6; TRBD1 is a possible D gene (5 bases). The germline V and J ends were trimmed by 6 bases and 0 bases, with 9 bases remaining between them. The CDR3 loop spans 15 amino acids. The germline CDR1 and CDR2 sequences are SGHTA and FQGNSA. CDR3 sequence: CASRGGSSYNSPLHF. In DNA, the CDR3 is TGTGCCAGCAGGGGGGGGAGCTCCTATAATTCACCCCTCCACTTT. Variable domain in full (rest from reference TRBV7-2 and TRBJ1-6): GAGVSQSPSNKVTEKGKDVELRCDPISGHTALYWYRQSLGQGLEFLIYFQGNSAPDKSGLPSDRFSAERTGGSVSTLTIQRTQQEDSAVYLCASRGGSSYNSPLHFGNGTRLTVT.

CDR3 protein: CASRTWGAPNQPQHF. CDR3 DNA: TGTGCCAGCAGGACCTGGGGGGCCCCCAATCAGCCCCAGCATTTT. The chain is built from TRBV6-2 or TRBV6-3 and TRBJ1-5, with D possibly matching TRBD1 (6 bases). Trimming pared 6 bases from V and 3 bases from J, leaving 15 bases between. CDR1 and CDR2 from the germline V gene are MNHEY and SVGEGT. The CDR3 covers 15 residues.

This clonotype occurred many times. This chain joins TRBV18 and TRBJ1-2, with 7 nucleotides matching TRBD1. Germline V gene lookup returns CDR1 KGHSH and CDR2 LQKENI. The CDR3 has 13 residues. Unmatched junction bases numbered 3, after V lost 3 bases and J lost 5 bases. This CDR3 is CASSPQTGYGYTF. Here the CDR3 DNA reads TGTGCCAGCTCACCCCAGACAGGGTATGGCTACACCTTC.

In its sample, this clonotype was seen a few times. CDR3 sequence: CASSLTRLGETQYF. The CDR3 DNA follows: TGTGCCAGCAGTCTGACGCGCCTTGGGGAGACCCAGTACTTC. The chain uses TRBV27 and TRBJ2-5; no definite D call. The CDR3 loop spans 14 amino acids. The germline V and J ends were trimmed by 5 bases and 5 bases, with 15 bases remaining between them. The germline V gene has CDR1 MNHEY and CDR2 SMNVEV (reference sequence).

A few counts support this clonotype. V is TRBV4-2 and J is TRBJ2-2; the D gene is possibly TRBD2 (6 bases). The CDR3 has 16 residues. The V gene's germline CDR1 is LGHNA and CDR2 YNFKEQ. V gave up 0 bases and J gave up 1 base, with 9 bases separating them. CDR3 sequence: CASSQEVSGNTGELFF. The CDR3 DNA reads TGTGCCAGCAGCCAAGAAGTTAGCGGGAACACCGGGGAGCTGTTTTTT.

In this sample, this clonotype turned up once. The chain uses TRBV7-2 and TRBJ2-3, with TRBD1 matching 12 bases. CDR1 and CDR2 (germline): SGHTA, FQGNSA. With V trimmed by 5 bases and J by 4 bases, 7 bases remained unmatched. This CDR3 is 16 amino acids long. The CDR3 DNA follows: TGTGCCAGCAGCCCCCCGGGGACAGGGGGCGCAGATACGCAGTATTTT. Its protein product is CASSPPGTGGADTQYF.

Comment on this clonotype: The junction departs from germline at one end; a sequencing error may be responsible. The chain recombines TRBV20-1 with TRBJ1-2; TRBD1 aligns across 7 bases. This CDR3 region has 15 residues. Germline V gene sequence: CDR1 DFQATT, CDR2 SNEGSKA (reference sequence). The CDR3 sequence is CSARQGGVLNFGYTF. Written as DNA, the CDR3 is TGCAGTGCAAGACAGGGTGGAGTGTTAAACTTTGGCTACACCTTC.

Relative to its sample, this clonotype is medium-sized. This rearrangement joins TRBV6-5 to TRBJ2-5, with 7 nucleotides matching TRBD2. Germline V gene sequence: CDR1 MNHEY, CDR2 SVGAGI. J was trimmed by 1 base and V by 5 bases; bases with no gene match: 4. This CDR3 contains 14 residues. CDR3 bases: TGTGCCAGCAGTCAGTCTAGCGGCCAAGAGACCCAGTACTTC. It encodes CASSQSSGQETQYF.

The rearrangement joins TRBV20-1 to TRBJ2-1; D may be TRBD2 (7 bases). The V gene lost 7 bases and the J gene lost 4 bases, with 20 bases spanning the gap. The germline CDR1 and CDR2 sequences are DFQATT and SNEGSKA (reference sequence). The CDR3 loop spans 15 amino acids. The CDR3 nucleotides read TGCAGTGTCCTCGGGGGGCGGGGGCATTACAATGAGCAGTTCTTC. Its translation is CSVLGGRGHYNEQFF.

This clonotype was found a few times. The rearrangement uses TRBV12-3 or TRBV12-4 and TRBJ2-3; 10 positions match TRBD1. V was clipped by 6 bases and J by 5 bases; unmatched bases: 5. The length of the CDR3 is 14 residues. CDR3 sequence reads: CASSQDRGKDTQYF. The CDR3 DNA sequence: TGTGCCAGCAGCCAGGACAGGGGGAAAGATACGCAGTATTTT.

The gene calls are TRBV21-1 and TRBJ1-1; the table's D call of TRBD1 was not tested on the DNA. TRBV21-1 is described as a pseudogene. The CDR3 totals 16 residues. For the CDR3, the DNA is TGTGCCAGCAGCACTACTGGGACAGAGAAATACACTGAAGCTTTCTTT. Translated: CASSTTGTEKYTEAFF.

Of note for this clonotype: A junction end diverges from the germline sequence, so it may reflect a read error. This chain joins TRBV12-3 or TRBV12-4 and TRBJ1-5; D is undetermined. CDR3 size: 15 residues. CDR3: CASSFDGNSDQPQHF. CDR3 nucleotides: TGTGCCAGCAGCTTCGACGGAAATAGCGATCAGCCCCAGCATTTT.

The rearrangement uses TRBV7-6 and TRBJ2-2; 9 bases fit TRBD2. This CDR3 is built from 18 residues. Germline assignment: CDR1 SGHVS and CDR2 FNYEAQ. Losses at the gene ends were 1 base for V and 0 bases for J; bases not matched to a gene: 6. The CDR3 nucleotides read TGTGCCAGCAGCTTAGACATGCAGCGGGGGGCGAACACCGGGGAGCTGTTTTTT. The encoded protein is CASSLDMQRGANTGELFF. Full variable domain (rest looked up from reference TRBV7-6 and TRBJ2-2): GAGVSQSPRYKVTKRGQDVALRCDPISGHVSLYWYRQALGQGPEFLTYFNYEAQQDKSGLPNDRFSAERPEGSISTLTIQRTEQRDSAMYRCASSLDMQRGANTGELFFGEGSRLTVL.

This clonotype has just a few counts. This chain joins TRBV6-5 and TRBJ2-6; 7 nucleotides match TRBD1. V dropped 2 bases and J dropped 4; count of bases not matched to a gene: 5. CDR3 size: 16 residues. Germline CDR1 and CDR2: MNHEY and SVGAGI. The CDR3 DNA reads as TGTGCCAGCAGTTACCCACAGGGGCCGGGGGCCAACGTCCTGACTTTC. Residues: CASSYPQGPGANVLTF.